The 20 T cell receptor beta chains below all came from one sample that was sequenced in a study of spatial heterogeneity in lung cancer. These receptors' antigens are unknown. TCRdb re-called the 5' RACE reads through MiXCR, storing one row per CDR3 protein. The data contain 9,500 to 11,000 distinct CDR3 sequences, about 7.4% of them singletons. Documented time point: sample taken at primary tumor resection. Study findings and constraints: It was found that expanded intratumoral alpha and beta TCR counts tracked tumor mutation counts.

Sequencing was performed on lung tumor tissue, taken at surgery. These receptors originate from a female donor with early-stage non-small cell lung cancer.

In its sample, this clonotype was seen many times. The rearrangement joins TRBV14 to TRBJ1-1, with D possibly TRBD1 on 5 matching bases. V lost 1 base and J lost 7, with 10 bases in between. The CDR3 is made up of 13 amino acids. In germline, CDR1 is SGHDN, CDR2 FVKESK. The CDR3 sequence is CASSQGDGREAFF. The CDR3 nucleotides are TGTGCCAGCAGCCAAGGGGACGGCCGTGAAGCTTTCTTT.

This clonotype has ten or more counts. The rearrangement links TRBV5-4 to TRBJ1-4, with D uncertain. Trimming removed 3 bases from V and 1 base from J, with 4 bases in between. This CDR3 contains 13 residues. The germline gives CDR1 SGHNT, CDR2 YYREEE (reference sequence). CDR3 sequence reads: CASSSETNEKLFF. CDR3 DNA: TGTGCCAGCAGCTCTGAAACTAATGAAAAACTGTTTTTT.

This clonotype was counted many times. CDR3 DNA sequence: TGCGCCAGCAGTATCGAAGGGGGCTCCTATAATTCACCCCTCCACTTT. Encoded protein: CASSIEGGSYNSPLHF. The chain has TRBV5-1 and TRBJ1-6, with TRBD1 as a possible D gene (6 bases). The CDR3 is 16 amino acids. Trimming left V 5 bases short and J 0 bases short, with 12 bases between. Germline loops: CDR1 SGHRS, CDR2 YFSETQ.

This clonotype is labeled as medium-sized (0.01 to 0.1%). The chain uses TRBV7-9 and TRBJ1-2; D unresolved. Deletions cut 4 bases from V and 0 bases from J, with 27 bases between. Germline V lookup: CDR1 SEHNR, CDR2 FQNEAQ (reference sequence). The CDR3 covers 20 residues. The CDR3 DNA reads TGTGCCAGCAGCTCCTCAGTACTTCGAGGGAGACGAGGGTCTAACTATGGCTACACCTTC. It is translated as CASSSSVLRGRRGSNYGYTF.

This clonotype has a count of ten or more. The chain carries TRBV6-1 and TRBJ2-3; 11 bases line up with TRBD1. The ends lost 3 bases at V and 4 bases at J; junction bases unmatched: 0. The CDR3 has 14 amino acids. Germline V CDR1 and CDR2: MNHNS, SASEGT. CDR3 nucleotides: TGTGCCAGCAGTGAGGGACAGGGGGCAGATACGCAGTATTTT. Translation: CASSEGQGADTQYF.

In this sample, this clonotype is medium-sized. The J gene is TRBJ2-1, the V gene TRBV10-3; TRBD1 agrees at 10 bases. This CDR3 has 13 amino acids. V lost 8 bases and J lost 5; bases outside the gene matches: 3. Germline V gene lookup returns CDR1 ENHRY and CDR2 SYGVKD. The CDR3 DNA sequence: TGTGCCATCGGACAGGGGGTGGACAATGAGCAGTTCTTC. It is translated as CAIGQGVDNEQFF.

This clonotype rates as medium-sized. V gene TRBV5-1 combines with J gene TRBJ1-4; TRBD1 aligns across 8 bases. CDR1 is SGHRS, CDR2 YFSETQ, per germline. V was clipped by 0 bases and J by 6 bases; unmatched bases: 4. The CDR3 has 15 residues. The CDR3 loop reads CASSLGTGTDEKLFF. The CDR3 DNA reads TGCGCCAGCAGCTTGGGGACAGGGACTGATGAAAAACTGTTTTTT.

As concerns this clonotype: A much larger clone differs by one base, so this may be a read error. The chain links TRBV20-1 to TRBJ2-2; tentative D call: TRBD1 (6 bases). The germline gives CDR1 DFQATT, CDR2 SNEGSKA (reference sequence). This CDR3 spans 15 amino acids. CDR3 sequence: CSARAQGRGDGALFF. The CDR3 DNA follows: TGCAGTGCTAGAGCTCAGGGGCGAGGTGACGGGGCGCTGTTTTTT.

This clonotype was recorded at least ten times. V and J are TRBV30 and TRBJ2-7; 7 positions agree with TRBD1. The CDR3 sequence is 13 residues long. J gave up 3 bases and V 2 bases, and 4 bases lay outside the gene matches. Germline loops: CDR1 GTSNPN, CDR2 SVGIG (reference sequence). The CDR3 nucleotides read TGTGCCTGGAGTCCCGGGACAGACTACGAGCAGTACTTC. Protein: CAWSPGTDYEQYF.

There are a few counts of this clonotype. The rearrangement uses TRBV2 and TRBJ2-2, with D possibly being TRBD1 (5 bases). V lost 2 bases and J lost 7, with 11 bases in between. The CDR3 contains 14 residues. The germline CDR1 and CDR2 sequences are SNHLY and FYNNEI. CDR3 DNA: TGTGCCAGCAGTGAACTCGCAGGGCGCGGGGAGCTGTTTTTT. The encoded protein is CASSELAGRGELFF.

This clonotype was observed many times. This chain uses TRBV5-5 with TRBJ1-5, with D perhaps matching TRBD1 (5 bases). Germline V gene data show CDR1 as SGHKS and CDR2 as YYEKEE (reference sequence). The CDR3 is 15 residues long. Trimming took off 0 bases at V and 0 bases at J, with 7 bases between the two ends. CDR3 region: CASSLADSSNQPQHF. CDR3 sequence (DNA): TGTGCCAGCAGCTTGGCCGACAGTAGCAATCAGCCCCAGCATTTT. Filled out from reference TRBV5-5 and TRBJ1-5, the complete variable domain reads DAGVTQSPTHLIKTRGQQVTLRCSPISGHKSVSWYQQVLGQGPQFIFQYYEKEERGRGNFPDRFSARQFPNYSSELNVNALLLGDSALYLCASSLADSSNQPQHFGDGTRLSIL.

The table lists this clonotype with a few counts. The V call is TRBV5-1, the J call TRBJ2-3; TRBD2 might be the D (6 bases). V lost 3 bases, J lost 2 bases, and 13 bases lay in between. This CDR3 is 15 amino acids long. Germline-derived CDR1 and CDR2 are SGHRS and YFSETQ. The CDR3 nucleotides are TGCGCCAGCAGCTCAGACGGAGGGTACACAGATACGCAGTATTTT. It codes for CASSSDGGYTDTQYF. Combining the CDR3 with reference TRBV5-1 and TRBJ2-3 gives the whole variable domain KAGVTQTPRYLIKTRGQQVTLSCSPISGHRSVSWYQQTPGQGLQFLFEYFSETQRNKGNFPGRFSGRQFSNSRSEMNVSTLELGDSALYLCASSSDGGYTDTQYFGPGTRLTVL.

This sequence joins TRBV5-1 and TRBJ2-3; D may match TRBD1 or TRBD2 (5 bases each). The CDR3 covers 15 residues. Germline V gene lookup returns CDR1 SGHRS and CDR2 YFSETQ. V lost 4 bases to trimming and J lost 4 bases, with 16 bases between them. CDR3 sequence (DNA): TGCGCCAGCAGCCCCGGGACCCCTCGATCAGATACGCAGTATTTT. Protein sequence: CASSPGTPRSDTQYF.

This clonotype was seen at least ten times. The chain joins TRBV7-8 to TRBJ2-2; D remains ambiguous. From germline, CDR1 is SGHVS and CDR2 FQNEAQ. V lost 1 base and J lost 8, with 2 bases in between. This CDR3 region has 11 residues. The CDR3 DNA is TGTGCCAGCAGCTTAGAAGGGGAGCTGTTTTTT. Translating it yields CASSLEGELFF.

This clonotype occurred a few times. The genes are TRBV6-2 or TRBV6-3 and TRBJ2-7; D gene unclear. Germline loops: CDR1 MNHEY, CDR2 SVGEGT. The CDR3 runs 12 residues. V lost 5 bases and J 4 bases, leaving 9 bases between the germline ends. CDR3 bases: TGTGCCAGCAGTACCCGGTGGTACGAGCAGTACTTC. Its translation is CASSTRWYEQYF.

Many counts were recorded for this clonotype. The V and J genes are TRBV20-1 and TRBJ2-3; possibly TRBD1 for D (6 bases). Germline-derived CDR1 and CDR2 are DFQATT and SNEGSKA (reference sequence). Trimming took off 6 bases at V and 6 bases at J, with 13 bases between the two ends. The CDR3 totals 12 residues. The CDR3 protein is CSARGWGDTQYF. The CDR3 DNA reads as TGCAGTGCCAGGGGATGGGGGGATACGCAGTATTTT.

This clonotype came up once. This sequence joins TRBV5-6 and TRBJ2-7; D ambiguous. Trimming cost V 5 bases and J 2 bases, with 11 bases left between them. Germline V gene data show CDR1 as SGHDT and CDR2 as YYEEEE. CDR3 length: 13 residues. CDR3 sequence (DNA): TGTGCCAGCAGTTCCGGGCCTCCCTACGAGCAGTACTTC. It translates to CASSSGPPYEQYF.

This clonotype showed up many times. The chain combines TRBV28 with TRBJ2-7; D gene uncertain. The CDR3 consists of 14 residues. Trimming took off 8 bases at V and 0 bases at J, with 14 bases between the two ends. Germline CDR1 and CDR2: MDHEN and SYDVKM. CDR3 in amino acids: CASLDFTSSYEQYF. CDR3 DNA: TGTGCCAGCTTAGACTTCACGAGCTCCTACGAGCAGTACTTC.

This clonotype has just a few counts. The chain uses TRBV6-2 or TRBV6-3 and TRBJ2-3; 12 bases fit TRBD1. V dropped 7 bases and J dropped 2; count of bases not matched to a gene: 13. CDR1 MNHEY and CDR2 SVGEGT come from the germline V gene. The CDR3 is 18 residues long. The CDR3 DNA sequence: TGTGCCAGCAACCTACTTCTCGGGACAGGGGGCAACACAGATACGCAGTATTTT. Translating it yields CASNLLLGTGGNTDTQYF.

In this sample, this clonotype turned up many times. The chain uses TRBV2 and TRBJ1-1; D might be TRBD1 (6 bases). V was trimmed by 2 bases and J by 4 bases, leaving 8 bases between them. Germline V gives CDR1 SNHLY, CDR2 FYNNEI. The CDR3 has 13 residues. This CDR3 is CASSEQGPTEAFF. The CDR3 bases are TGTGCCAGCAGTGAACAGGGGCCCACTGAAGCTTTCTTT.